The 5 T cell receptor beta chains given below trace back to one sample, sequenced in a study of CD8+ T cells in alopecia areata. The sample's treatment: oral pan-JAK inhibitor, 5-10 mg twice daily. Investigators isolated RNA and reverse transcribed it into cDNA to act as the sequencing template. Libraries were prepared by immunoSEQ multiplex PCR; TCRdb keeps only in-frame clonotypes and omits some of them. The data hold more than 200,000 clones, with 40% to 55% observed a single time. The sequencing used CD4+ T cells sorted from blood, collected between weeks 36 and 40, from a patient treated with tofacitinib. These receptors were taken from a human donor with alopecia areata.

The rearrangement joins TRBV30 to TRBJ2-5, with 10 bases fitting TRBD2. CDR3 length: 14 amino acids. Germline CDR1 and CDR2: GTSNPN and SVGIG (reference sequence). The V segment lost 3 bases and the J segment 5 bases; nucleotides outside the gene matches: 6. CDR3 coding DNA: TGTGCCTGGAGAAAAGCGGGAGGGGTCGAGACCCAGTACTTC. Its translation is CAWRKAGGVETQYF.

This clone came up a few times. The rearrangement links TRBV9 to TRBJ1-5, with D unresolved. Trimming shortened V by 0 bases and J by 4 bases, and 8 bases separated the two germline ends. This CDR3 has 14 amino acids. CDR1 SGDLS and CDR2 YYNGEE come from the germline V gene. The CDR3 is CASSVDGLNQPQHF. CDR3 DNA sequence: TGTGCCAGCAGCGTAGACGGATTAAATCAGCCCCAGCATTTT. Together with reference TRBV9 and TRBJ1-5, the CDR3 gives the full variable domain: DSGVTQTPKHLITATGQRVTLRCSPRSGDLSVYWYQQSLDQGLQFLIQYYNGEERAKGNILERFSAQQFPDLHSELNLSSLELGDSALYFCASSVDGLNQPQHFGDGTRLSIL.

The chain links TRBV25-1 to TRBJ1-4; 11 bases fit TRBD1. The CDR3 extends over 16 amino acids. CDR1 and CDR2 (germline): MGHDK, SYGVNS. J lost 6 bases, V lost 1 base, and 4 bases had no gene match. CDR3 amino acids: CASSELGTGGYEKLFF. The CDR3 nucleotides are TGTGCCAGCAGTGAATTGGGGACAGGGGGATATGAAAAACTGTTTTTT.

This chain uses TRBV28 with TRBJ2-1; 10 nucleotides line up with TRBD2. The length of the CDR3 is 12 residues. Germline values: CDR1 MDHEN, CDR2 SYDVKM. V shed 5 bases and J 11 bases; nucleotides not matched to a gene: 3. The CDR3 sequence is CASSISGGKQFF. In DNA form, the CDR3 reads TGTGCCAGCAGTATTAGCGGGGGGAAGCAGTTCTTC. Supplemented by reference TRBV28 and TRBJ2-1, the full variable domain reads DVKVTQSSRYLVKRTGEKVFLECVQDMDHENMFWYRQDPGLGLRLIYFSYDVKMKEKGDIPEGYSVSREKKERFSLILESASTNQTSMYLCASSISGGKQFFGPGTRLTVL.

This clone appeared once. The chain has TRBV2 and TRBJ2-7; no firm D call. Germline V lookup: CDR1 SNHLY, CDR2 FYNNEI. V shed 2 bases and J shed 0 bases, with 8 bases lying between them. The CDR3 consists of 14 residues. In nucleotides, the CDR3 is TGTGCCAGCAGTGAACTACCACACTCCTACGAGCAGTACTTC. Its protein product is CASSELPHSYEQYF.